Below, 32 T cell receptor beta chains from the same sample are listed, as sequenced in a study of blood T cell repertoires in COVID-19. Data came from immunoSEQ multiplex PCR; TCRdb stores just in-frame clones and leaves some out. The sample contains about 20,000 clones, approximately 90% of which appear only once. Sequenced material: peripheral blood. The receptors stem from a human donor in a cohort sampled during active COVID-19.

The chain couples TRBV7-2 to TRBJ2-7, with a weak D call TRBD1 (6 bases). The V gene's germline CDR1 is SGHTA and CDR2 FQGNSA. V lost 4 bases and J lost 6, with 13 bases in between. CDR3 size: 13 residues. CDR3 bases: TGTGCCAGCAGCTGGCAGGGGTCCGGCGAGCAGTACTTC. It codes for CASSWQGSGEQYF.

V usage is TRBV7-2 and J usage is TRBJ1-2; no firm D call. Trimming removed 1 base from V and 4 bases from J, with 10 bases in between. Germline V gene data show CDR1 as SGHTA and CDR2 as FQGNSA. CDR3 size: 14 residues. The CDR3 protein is CASSLDRRAYGYTF. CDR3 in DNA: TGTGCCAGCAGCTTAGATCGGCGGGCCTATGGCTACACCTTC.

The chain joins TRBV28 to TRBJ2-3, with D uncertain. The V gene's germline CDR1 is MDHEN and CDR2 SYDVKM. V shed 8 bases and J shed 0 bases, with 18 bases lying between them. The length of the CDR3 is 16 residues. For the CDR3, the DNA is TGTGCCAGCCAAGGCAAGCGAGTCGCTAGCACAGATACGCAGTATTTT. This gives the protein CASQGKRVASTDTQYF.

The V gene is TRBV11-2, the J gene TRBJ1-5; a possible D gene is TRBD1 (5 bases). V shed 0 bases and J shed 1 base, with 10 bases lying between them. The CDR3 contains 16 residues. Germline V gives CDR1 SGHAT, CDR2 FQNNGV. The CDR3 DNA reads TGTGCCAGCAGCTTAGAGGGGGGTGTCAGCAATCAGCCCCAGCATTTT. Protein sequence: CASSLEGGVSNQPQHF.

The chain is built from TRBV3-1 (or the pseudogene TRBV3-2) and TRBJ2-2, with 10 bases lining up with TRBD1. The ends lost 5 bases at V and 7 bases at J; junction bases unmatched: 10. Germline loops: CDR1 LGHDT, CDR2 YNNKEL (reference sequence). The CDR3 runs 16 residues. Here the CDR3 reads CASSYPPGQGNGELFF. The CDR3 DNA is TGTGCCAGCAGCTACCCTCCGGGACAGGGGAACGGGGAGCTGTTTTTT.

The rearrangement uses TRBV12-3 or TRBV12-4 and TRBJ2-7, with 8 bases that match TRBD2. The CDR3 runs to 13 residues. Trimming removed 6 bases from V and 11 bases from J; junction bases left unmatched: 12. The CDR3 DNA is TGTGCCAGCAGAACCACCGGGACTAGTAAGGAGTACTTC. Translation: CASRTTGTSKEYF.

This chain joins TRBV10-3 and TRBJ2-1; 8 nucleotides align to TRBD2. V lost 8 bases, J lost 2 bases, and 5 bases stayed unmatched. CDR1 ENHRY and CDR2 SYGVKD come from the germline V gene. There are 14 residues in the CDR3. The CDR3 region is CAIESGGTYNEQFF. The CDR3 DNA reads TGTGCCATCGAGAGCGGGGGAACCTACAATGAGCAGTTCTTC.

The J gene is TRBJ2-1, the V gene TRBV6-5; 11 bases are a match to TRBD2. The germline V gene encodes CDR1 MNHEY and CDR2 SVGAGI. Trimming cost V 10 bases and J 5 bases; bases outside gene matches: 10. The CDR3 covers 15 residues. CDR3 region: CATIAGGVGDNEQFF. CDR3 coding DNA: TGTGCCACCATAGCGGGAGGGGTAGGGGACAATGAGCAGTTCTTC.

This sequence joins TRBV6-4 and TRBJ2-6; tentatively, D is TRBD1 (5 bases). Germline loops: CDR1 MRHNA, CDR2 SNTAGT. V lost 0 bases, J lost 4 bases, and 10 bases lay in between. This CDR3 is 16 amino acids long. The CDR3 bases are TGTGCCAGCAGTGACTCGGTGGGGCTGGGGGCCAACGTCCTGACTTTC. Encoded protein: CASSDSVGLGANVLTF.

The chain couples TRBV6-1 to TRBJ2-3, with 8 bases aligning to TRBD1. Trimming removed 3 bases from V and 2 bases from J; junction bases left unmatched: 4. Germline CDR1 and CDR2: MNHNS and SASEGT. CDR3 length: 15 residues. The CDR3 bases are TGTGCCAGCAGTGACGGACAGGGACACACAGATACGCAGTATTTT. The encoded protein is CASSDGQGHTDTQYF.

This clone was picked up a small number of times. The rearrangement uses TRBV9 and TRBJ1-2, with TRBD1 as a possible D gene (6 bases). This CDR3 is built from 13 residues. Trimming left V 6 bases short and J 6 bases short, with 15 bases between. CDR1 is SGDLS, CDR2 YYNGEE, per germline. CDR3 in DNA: TGTGCCAGCACCGACGGACAGCGAAATGGCTACACCTTC. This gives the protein CASTDGQRNGYTF.

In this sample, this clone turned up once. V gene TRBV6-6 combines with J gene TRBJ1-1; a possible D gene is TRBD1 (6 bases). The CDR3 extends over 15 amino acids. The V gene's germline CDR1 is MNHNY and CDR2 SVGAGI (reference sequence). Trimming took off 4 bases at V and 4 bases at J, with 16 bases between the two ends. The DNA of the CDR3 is TGTGCCAGCAGTTCCCTCGGGACACAGGGCACTGAAGCTTTCTTT. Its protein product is CASSSLGTQGTEAFF.

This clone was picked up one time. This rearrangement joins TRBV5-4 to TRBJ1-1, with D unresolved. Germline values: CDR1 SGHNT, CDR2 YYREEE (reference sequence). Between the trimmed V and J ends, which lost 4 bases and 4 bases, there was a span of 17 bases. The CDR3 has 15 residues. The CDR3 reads CASSPIAGLGTEAFF. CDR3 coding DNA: TGTGCCAGCAGCCCTATCGCCGGACTGGGCACTGAAGCTTTCTTT.

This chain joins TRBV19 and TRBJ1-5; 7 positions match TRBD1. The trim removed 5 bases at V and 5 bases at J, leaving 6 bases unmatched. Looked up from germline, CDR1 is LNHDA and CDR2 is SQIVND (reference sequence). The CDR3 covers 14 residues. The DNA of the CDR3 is TGTGCCAGTAGTTTCGACAGGGTCCATCAGCCCCAGCATTTT. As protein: CASSFDRVHQPQHF.

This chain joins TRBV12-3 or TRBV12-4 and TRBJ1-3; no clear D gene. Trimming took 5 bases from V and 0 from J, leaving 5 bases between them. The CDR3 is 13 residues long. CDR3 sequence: CASSLSSGNTIYF. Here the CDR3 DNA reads TGTGCCAGCAGTCTTAGCTCTGGAAACACCATATATTTT.

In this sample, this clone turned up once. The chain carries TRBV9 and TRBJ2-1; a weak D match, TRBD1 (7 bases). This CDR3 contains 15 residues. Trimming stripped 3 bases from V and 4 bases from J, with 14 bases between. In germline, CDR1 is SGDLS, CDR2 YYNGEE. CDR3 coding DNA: TGTGCCAGCAGCGCGCGGGACAGCCCGTACAATGAGCAGTTCTTC. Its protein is CASSARDSPYNEQFF.

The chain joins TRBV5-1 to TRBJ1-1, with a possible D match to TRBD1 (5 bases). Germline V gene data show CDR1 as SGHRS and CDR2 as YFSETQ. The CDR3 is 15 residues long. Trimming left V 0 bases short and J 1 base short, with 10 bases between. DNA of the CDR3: TGCGCCAGCAGCTTGGCGGGGCGGGGGAACACTGAAGCTTTCTTT. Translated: CASSLAGRGNTEAFF.

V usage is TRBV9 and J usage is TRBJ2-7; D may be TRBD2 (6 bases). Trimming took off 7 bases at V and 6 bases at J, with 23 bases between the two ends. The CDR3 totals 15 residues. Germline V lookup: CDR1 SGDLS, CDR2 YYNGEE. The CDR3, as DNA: TGTGCCAGCTCCAAAGGGCGGGGACCTGCGCTCGAGCAGTACTTC. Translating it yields CASSKGRGPALEQYF. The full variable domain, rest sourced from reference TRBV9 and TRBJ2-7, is DSGVTQTPKHLITATGQRVTLRCSPRSGDLSVYWYQQSLDQGLQFLIQYYNGEERAKGNILERFSAQQFPDLHSELNLSSLELGDSALYFCASSKGRGPALEQYFGPGTRLTVT.

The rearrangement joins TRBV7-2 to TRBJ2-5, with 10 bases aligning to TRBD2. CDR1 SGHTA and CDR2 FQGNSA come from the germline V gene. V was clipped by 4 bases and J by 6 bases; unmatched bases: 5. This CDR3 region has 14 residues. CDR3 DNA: TGTGCCAGCAGCTCAGCGGGAGGGGGACAGACCCAGTACTTC. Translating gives CASSSAGGGQTQYF.

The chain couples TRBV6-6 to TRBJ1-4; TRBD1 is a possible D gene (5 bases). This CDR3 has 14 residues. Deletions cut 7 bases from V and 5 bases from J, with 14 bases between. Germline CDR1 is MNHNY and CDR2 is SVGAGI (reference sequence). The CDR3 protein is CASNERGGNEKLFF. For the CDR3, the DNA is TGTGCCAGCAACGAGCGGGGGGGGAATGAAAAACTGTTTTTT.

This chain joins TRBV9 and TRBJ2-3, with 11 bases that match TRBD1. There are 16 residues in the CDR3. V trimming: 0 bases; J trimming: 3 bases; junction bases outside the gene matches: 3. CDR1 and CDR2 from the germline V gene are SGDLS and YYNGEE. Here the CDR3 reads CASSVGGTGGTDTQYF. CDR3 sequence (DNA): TGTGCCAGCAGCGTAGGTGGGACAGGGGGAACAGATACGCAGTATTTT.

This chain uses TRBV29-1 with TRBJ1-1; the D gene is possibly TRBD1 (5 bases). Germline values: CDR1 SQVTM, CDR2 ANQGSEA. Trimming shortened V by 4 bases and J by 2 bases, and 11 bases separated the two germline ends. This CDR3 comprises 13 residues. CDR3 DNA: TGCAGCGTTGGGGTGGGACTCAACACTGAAGCTTTCTTT. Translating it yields CSVGVGLNTEAFF.

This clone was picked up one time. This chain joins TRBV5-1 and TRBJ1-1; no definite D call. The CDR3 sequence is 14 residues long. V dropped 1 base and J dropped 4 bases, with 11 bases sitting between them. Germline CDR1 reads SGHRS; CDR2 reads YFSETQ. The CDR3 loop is CASSLYRGFTEAFF. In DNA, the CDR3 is TGCGCCAGCAGCTTGTATCGGGGTTTCACTGAAGCTTTCTTT.

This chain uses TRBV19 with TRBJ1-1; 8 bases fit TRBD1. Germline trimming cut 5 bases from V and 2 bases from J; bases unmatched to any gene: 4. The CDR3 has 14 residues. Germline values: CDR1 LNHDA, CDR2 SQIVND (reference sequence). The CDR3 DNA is TGTGCCAGTAGTGATCAGGGGGCCAACACTGAAGCTTTCTTT. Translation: CASSDQGANTEAFF.

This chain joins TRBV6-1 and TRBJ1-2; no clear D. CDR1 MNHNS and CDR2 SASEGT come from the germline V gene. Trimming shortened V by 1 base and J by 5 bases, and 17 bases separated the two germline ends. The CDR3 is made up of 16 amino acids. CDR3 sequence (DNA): TGTGCCAGCAGTGAAGTCCGAGTTCTCTCGGGGTATGGCTACACCTTC. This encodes CASSEVRVLSGYGYTF.

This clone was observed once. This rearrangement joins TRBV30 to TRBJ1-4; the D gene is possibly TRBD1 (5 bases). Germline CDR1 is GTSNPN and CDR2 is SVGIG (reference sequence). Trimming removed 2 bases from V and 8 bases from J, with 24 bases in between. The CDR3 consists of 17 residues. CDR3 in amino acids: CAWSRPRDSRLGEKLFF. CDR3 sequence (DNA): TGTGCCTGGAGTAGGCCCCGGGACTCCCGTTTGGGGGAAAAACTGTTTTTT.

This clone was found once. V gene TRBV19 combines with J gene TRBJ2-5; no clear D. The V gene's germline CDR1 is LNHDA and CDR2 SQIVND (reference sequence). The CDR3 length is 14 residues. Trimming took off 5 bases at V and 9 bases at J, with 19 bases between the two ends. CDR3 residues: CASSGSGQRGSQYF. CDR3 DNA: TGTGCCAGTAGTGGCTCGGGTCAGCGAGGTTCCCAGTACTTC.

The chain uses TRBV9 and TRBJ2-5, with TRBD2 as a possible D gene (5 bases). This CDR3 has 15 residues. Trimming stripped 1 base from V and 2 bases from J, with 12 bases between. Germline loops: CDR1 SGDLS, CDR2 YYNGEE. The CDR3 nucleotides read TGTGCCAGCAGCGTAAATTGGGTAGCGCAAGAGACCCAGTACTTC. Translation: CASSVNWVAQETQYF.

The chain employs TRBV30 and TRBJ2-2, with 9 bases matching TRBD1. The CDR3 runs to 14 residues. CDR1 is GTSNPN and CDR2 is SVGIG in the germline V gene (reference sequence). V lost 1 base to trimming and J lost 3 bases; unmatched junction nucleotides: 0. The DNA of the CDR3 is TGTGCCTGGAGTGGGACAGGGGACACCGGGGAGCTGTTTTTT. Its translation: CAWSGTGDTGELFF.

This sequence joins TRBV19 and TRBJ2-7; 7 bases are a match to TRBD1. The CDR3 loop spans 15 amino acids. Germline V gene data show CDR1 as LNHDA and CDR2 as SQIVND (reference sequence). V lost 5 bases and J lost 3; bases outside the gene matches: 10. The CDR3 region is CASSARTGQNYEQYF. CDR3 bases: TGTGCCAGTAGTGCCCGAACGGGACAGAACTACGAGCAGTACTTC. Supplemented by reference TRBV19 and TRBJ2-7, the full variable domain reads DGGITQSPKYLFRKEGQNVTLSCEQNLNHDAMYWYRQDPGQGLRLIYYSQIVNDFQKGDIAEGYSVSREKKESFPLTVTSAQKNPTAFYLCASSARTGQNYEQYFGPGTRLTVT.

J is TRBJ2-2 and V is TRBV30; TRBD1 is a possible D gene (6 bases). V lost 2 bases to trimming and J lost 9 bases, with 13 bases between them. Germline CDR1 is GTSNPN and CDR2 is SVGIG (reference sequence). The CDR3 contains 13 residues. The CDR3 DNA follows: TGTGCCTGGAGTCCCGACAGGCTCCGGGAGCTGTTTTTT. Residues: CAWSPDRLRELFF. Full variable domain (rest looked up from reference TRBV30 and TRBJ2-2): SQTIHQWPATLVQPVGSPLSLECTVEGTSNPNLYWYRQAAGRGLQLLFYSVGIGQISSEVPQNLSASRPQDRQFILSSKKLLLSDSGFYLCAWSPDRLRELFFGEGSRLTVL.

CDR3 bases: TGCGCCAGCCGACAGGAGAACACCGGGGAGCTGTTTTTT. This codes for CASRQENTGELFF. This chain uses TRBV10-1 with TRBJ2-2; a possible D gene is TRBD1 (6 bases). Trimming stripped 8 bases from V and 1 base from J, with 8 bases between. Germline V CDR1 and CDR2: WNHNN, SYGVQD (reference sequence). The CDR3 is 13 residues long.